This T cell receptor beta chain was retrieved from a study of shared clonotypes between healthy human individuals. The CDR3 contains 12 residues. V dropped 10 bases and J dropped 5 bases, with 14 bases sitting between them. Germline CDR1 and CDR2: LNHDA and SQIVND (reference sequence). The run depth of the assay was deep. Ten immunoSEQ deep assay plates were used by the authors to sequence unsorted PBMC DNA. Libraries were prepared by immunoSEQ multiplex PCR; TCRdb keeps only in-frame clonotypes and omits some of them. Of about 480,000 clones listed, around 79% are singletons. The sequencing input was PBMCs. The receptor comes from a woman aged 40 to 50 in good health. Some clones in this sample may be carry-over from other donors' samples. The genes are TRBV19 and TRBJ2-5, with D uncertain. CDR3 loop: CATDQMDETQYF. The CDR3 DNA sequence: TGTGCCACCGATCAGATGGATGAGACCCAGTACTTC.